The rows below give T cell receptor beta chains drawn from one sample of a study of blood T cell repertoires in COVID-19. This table comes from immunoSEQ multiplex PCR, and its TCRdb copy is limited to in-frame clones, with some not included. The repertoire has 200,000 to 250,000 clones, 75% to 85% of them found once; the top ten carry roughly 1.2%. Sequencing was performed on peripheral blood. The receptors come from a woman in her thirties with COVID-19, enrolled during active disease. The CDR3 runs from the conserved cysteine through the conserved F or W. D genes are given only for firm matches. Part of the rows lack a size; the others show once, few, many or a class for expanded clones.

cdr3_aa: CASSLGTGYYEQYF
cdr3_nt: TGCGCCAGCAGCTTGGGGACAGGGTACTACGAGCAGTACTTC
v_call: TRBV5-1
clone_size: NA
j_call: TRBJ2-7
d_call: TRBD1

cdr3_aa: CASSLGSGGLKNIQYF
cdr3_nt: TGTGCCAGCAGCTTAGGTAGCGGGGGCCTCAAAAACATTCAGTACTTC
v_call: TRBV11-1
clone_size: NA
j_call: TRBJ2-4
d_call: TRBD2

cdr3_aa: CASADRGHTEAFF
cdr3_nt: TGTGCCAGCGCGGACAGGGGGCACACTGAAGCTTTCTTT
v_call: TRBV4-2
clone_size: NA
j_call: TRBJ1-1
d_call: TRBD1

cdr3_aa: CASSPSSGGANEQFF
cdr3_nt: TGCGCCAGCAGCCCTTCTAGCGGGGGGGCGAATGAGCAGTTCTTC
v_call: TRBV10-2
clone_size: NA
j_call: TRBJ2-1
d_call: TRBD2

cdr3_aa: CASSFLAGGTDTQYF
cdr3_nt: TGTGCCAGCAGTTTCCTAGCGGGGGGGACAGATACGCAGTATTTT
v_call: TRBV27
clone_size: once
j_call: TRBJ2-3
d_call: TRBD2

cdr3_aa: CASSVGASGRGDTQYF
cdr3_nt: TGTGCCAGCAGCGTAGGGGCTAGCGGGAGGGGAGATACGCAGTATTTT
v_call: TRBV9
clone_size: NA
j_call: TRBJ2-3
d_call: TRBD2

cdr3_aa: CASSLGMLQYNEQFF
cdr3_nt: TGTGCCAGCAGTTTAGGCATGCTACAGTACAATGAGCAGTTCTTC
v_call: TRBV6-5
clone_size: NA
j_call: TRBJ2-1
d_call: NA

cdr3_aa: CASSQENRDHEQYF
cdr3_nt: TGTGCCAGCAGCCAAGAGAACAGGGACCACGAGCAGTACTTC
v_call: TRBV3-1/TRBV3-2
clone_size: NA
j_call: TRBJ2-7
d_call: NA

cdr3_aa: CASSSVQGSNYGYTF
cdr3_nt: TGTGCCAGCAGCTCGGTCCAGGGATCTAACTATGGCTACACCTTC
v_call: TRBV7-9
clone_size: NA
j_call: TRBJ1-2
d_call: NA

cdr3_aa: CASSQVGSSSGANVLTF
cdr3_nt: TGTGCCAGCAGCCAAGTGGGCAGTAGCTCTGGGGCCAACGTCCTGACTTTC
v_call: TRBV14
clone_size: NA
j_call: TRBJ2-6
d_call: NA

cdr3_aa: CASSTPRGGGSYNEQFF
cdr3_nt: TGTGCCAGCAGCACCCCTAGGGGTGGCGGCTCCTACAATGAGCAGTTCTTC
v_call: TRBV4-2
clone_size: NA
j_call: TRBJ2-1
d_call: NA

cdr3_aa: CASSYDRDTGELFF
cdr3_nt: TGTGCCAGCAGTTACGACCGGGACACCGGGGAGCTGTTTTTT
v_call: TRBV6-5
clone_size: NA
j_call: TRBJ2-2
d_call: NA

cdr3_aa: CASSREGTANEQFF
cdr3_nt: TGTGCCAGCTCACGAGAGGGTACAGCGAATGAGCAGTTCTTC
v_call: TRBV18
clone_size: NA
j_call: TRBJ2-1
d_call: NA

cdr3_aa: CASSAGTSAIYEQYF
cdr3_nt: TGTGCCAGCAGCGCCGGGACTAGCGCTATTTACGAGCAGTACTTC
v_call: TRBV5-5
clone_size: NA
j_call: TRBJ2-7
d_call: TRBD2

cdr3_aa: CASSTRDWGDTQYF
cdr3_nt: TGTGCCAGCAGTACTAGGGACTGGGGAGATACGCAGTATTTT
v_call: TRBV28
clone_size: NA
j_call: TRBJ2-3
d_call: NA

cdr3_aa: CASSADRGEQYF
cdr3_nt: TGTGCCAGCAGCGCGGACAGGGGCGAGCAGTACTTC
v_call: TRBV2
clone_size: few
j_call: TRBJ2-7
d_call: TRBD1

cdr3_aa: CASSPRTSGSQHSYNEQFF
cdr3_nt: TGTGCCAGCAGTCCCCGGACTAGCGGGAGCCAACACTCCTACAATGAGCAGTTCTTC
v_call: TRBV28
clone_size: NA
j_call: TRBJ2-1
d_call: TRBD2

cdr3_aa: CSVQRNLNTEAFF
cdr3_nt: TGCAGCGTTCAACGAAACTTGAACACTGAAGCTTTCTTT
v_call: TRBV29-1
clone_size: NA
j_call: TRBJ1-1
d_call: NA

cdr3_aa: CSASPTSGGSGDTQYF
cdr3_nt: TGCAGTGCTAGTCCGACTAGCGGGGGAAGTGGAGATACGCAGTATTTT
v_call: TRBV20-1
clone_size: NA
j_call: TRBJ2-3
d_call: TRBD2

cdr3_aa: CASSLNRDTEAFF
cdr3_nt: TGTGCCAGCAGCTTAAATCGCGACACTGAAGCTTTCTTT
v_call: TRBV7-3
clone_size: NA
j_call: TRBJ1-1
d_call: NA

cdr3_aa: CASSPYPGQGYHGELFF
cdr3_nt: TGTGCCAGTAGTCCCTATCCGGGACAGGGATATCACGGGGAGCTGTTTTTT
v_call: TRBV19
clone_size: few
j_call: TRBJ2-2
d_call: TRBD1

cdr3_aa: CASRTGNSNQPQHF
cdr3_nt: TGTGCCAGCAGAACAGGGAATAGCAATCAGCCCCAGCATTTT
v_call: TRBV2
clone_size: NA
j_call: TRBJ1-5
d_call: NA

cdr3_aa: CASSYSAPSNEQFF
cdr3_nt: TGTGCCAGCAGTTACTCGGCCCCCAGCAATGAGCAGTTCTTC
v_call: TRBV6-5
clone_size: NA
j_call: TRBJ2-1
d_call: NA

cdr3_aa: CASSGDSSSYNEQFF
cdr3_nt: TGTGCCAGCAGCGGGGACAGTAGCTCCTACAATGAGCAGTTCTTC
v_call: TRBV27
clone_size: NA
j_call: TRBJ2-1
d_call: TRBD1

cdr3_aa: CASSTQVGGRTVPTSYEQYF
cdr3_nt: TGTGCCAGCAGTACCCAGGTGGGGGGGAGAACCGTCCCCACCTCCTACGAGCAGTACTTC
v_call: TRBV28
clone_size: NA
j_call: TRBJ2-7
d_call: TRBD2

cdr3_aa: CATSRDPRIYGYTF
cdr3_nt: TGTGCCACCAGCAGAGATCCCAGGATATATGGCTACACCTTC
v_call: TRBV15
clone_size: NA
j_call: TRBJ1-2
d_call: NA

cdr3_aa: CASSQETGLQETQYF
cdr3_nt: TGTGCCAGCTCACAGGAGACAGGCCTCCAAGAGACCCAGTACTTC
v_call: TRBV18
clone_size: NA
j_call: TRBJ2-5
d_call: NA

cdr3_aa: CSVVGGSDETQYF
cdr3_nt: TGCAGCGTTGTAGGAGGGAGTGACGAGACCCAGTACTTC
v_call: TRBV29-1
clone_size: NA
j_call: TRBJ2-5
d_call: NA

cdr3_aa: CASSLNSYEKLFF
cdr3_nt: TGTGCCAGCAGCTTGAACAGCTATGAAAAACTGTTTTTT
v_call: TRBV5-5
clone_size: NA
j_call: TRBJ1-4
d_call: NA

cdr3_aa: CASSQLGQGFYEQYF
cdr3_nt: TGCGCCAGCAGCCAGCTGGGACAGGGATTCTACGAGCAGTACTTC
v_call: TRBV4-3
clone_size: NA
j_call: TRBJ2-7
d_call: TRBD1

cdr3_aa: CASSTQGSYGYTF
cdr3_nt: TGCGCCAGCAGTACTCAGGGGAGCTATGGCTACACCTTC
v_call: TRBV4-1
clone_size: NA
j_call: TRBJ1-2
d_call: NA

cdr3_aa: CASSSWEGQPQHF
cdr3_nt: TGTGCCAGCAGCTCATGGGAGGGCCAGCCCCAGCATTTT
v_call: TRBV7-9
clone_size: NA
j_call: TRBJ1-5
d_call: NA

cdr3_aa: CATSDAGSGYTF
cdr3_nt: TGTGCCACCAGTGATGCTGGGAGCGGCTACACCTTC
v_call: TRBV24-1
clone_size: NA
j_call: TRBJ1-2
d_call: NA

cdr3_aa: CASGEGNTEAFF
cdr3_nt: TGTGCTAGTGGGGAGGGGAACACTGAAGCTTTCTTT
v_call: TRBV12-5
clone_size: once
j_call: TRBJ1-1
d_call: NA

cdr3_aa: CASSSGTSVDTQYF
cdr3_nt: TGCGCCAGCAGCTCGGGGACTAGCGTGGATACGCAGTATTTT
v_call: TRBV5-1
clone_size: once
j_call: TRBJ2-3
d_call: TRBD2

cdr3_aa: CASSVGDRGRGEQYF
cdr3_nt: TGTGCCAGCAGCGTAGGGGACAGGGGCAGGGGCGAGCAGTACTTC
v_call: TRBV9
clone_size: NA
j_call: TRBJ2-7
d_call: TRBD1

cdr3_aa: CATRGRNNEQFF
cdr3_nt: TGTGCCACCCGGGGGAGGAACAATGAGCAGTTCTTC
v_call: TRBV28
clone_size: NA
j_call: TRBJ2-1
d_call: NA

cdr3_aa: CASSETGGPTWSNQPQHF
cdr3_nt: TGTGCCAGCTCGGAGACAGGGGGCCCGACGTGGAGCAATCAGCCCCAGCATTTT
v_call: TRBV28
clone_size: NA
j_call: TRBJ1-5
d_call: TRBD1

cdr3_aa: CATSSPETGAYGYTF
cdr3_nt: TGTGCCACCAGCAGTCCTGAGACAGGGGCTTATGGCTACACCTTC
v_call: TRBV15
clone_size: many
j_call: TRBJ1-2
d_call: TRBD1